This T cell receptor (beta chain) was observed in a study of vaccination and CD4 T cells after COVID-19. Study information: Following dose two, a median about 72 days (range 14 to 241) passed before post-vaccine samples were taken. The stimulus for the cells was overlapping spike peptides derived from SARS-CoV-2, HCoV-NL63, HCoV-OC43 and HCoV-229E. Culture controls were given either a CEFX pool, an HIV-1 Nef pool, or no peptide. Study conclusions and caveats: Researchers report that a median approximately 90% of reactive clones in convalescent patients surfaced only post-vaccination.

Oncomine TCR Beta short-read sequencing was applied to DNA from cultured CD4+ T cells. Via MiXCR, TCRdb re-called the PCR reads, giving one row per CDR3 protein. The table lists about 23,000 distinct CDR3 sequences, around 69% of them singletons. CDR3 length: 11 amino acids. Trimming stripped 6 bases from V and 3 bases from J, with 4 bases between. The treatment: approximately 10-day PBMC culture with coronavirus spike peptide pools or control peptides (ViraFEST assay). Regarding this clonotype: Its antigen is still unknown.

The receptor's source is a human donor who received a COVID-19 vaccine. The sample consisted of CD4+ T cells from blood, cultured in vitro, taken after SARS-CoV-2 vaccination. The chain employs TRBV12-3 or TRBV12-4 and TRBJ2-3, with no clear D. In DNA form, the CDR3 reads TGTGCCAGCAGGTTAACAGATACGCAGTATTTT. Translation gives CASRLTDTQYF.